This TCR beta chain appears in the sequencing data of a study of blood T cell repertoires in COVID-19. Trimming removed 3 bases from V and 4 bases from J; junction bases left unmatched: 7. Looked up from germline, CDR1 is MNHEY and CDR2 is SMNVEV (reference sequence). This CDR3 region has 15 residues. Sequencing was performed with immunoSEQ multiplex PCR; in TCRdb, only in-frame clones are kept and a portion is missing. Of around 20,000 clones listed, about 88% were seen once; the top ten hold around a tenth. The J gene is TRBJ2-3, the V gene TRBV27; 7 bases fit TRBD1. The TCR originated in a man between 35 and 55 years old with active COVID-19. Input material: peripheral blood. CDR3 in amino acids: CASSFRDSASDTQYF. In DNA form, the CDR3 reads TGTGCCAGCAGTTTCCGGGACAGCGCTTCAGATACGCAGTATTTT.